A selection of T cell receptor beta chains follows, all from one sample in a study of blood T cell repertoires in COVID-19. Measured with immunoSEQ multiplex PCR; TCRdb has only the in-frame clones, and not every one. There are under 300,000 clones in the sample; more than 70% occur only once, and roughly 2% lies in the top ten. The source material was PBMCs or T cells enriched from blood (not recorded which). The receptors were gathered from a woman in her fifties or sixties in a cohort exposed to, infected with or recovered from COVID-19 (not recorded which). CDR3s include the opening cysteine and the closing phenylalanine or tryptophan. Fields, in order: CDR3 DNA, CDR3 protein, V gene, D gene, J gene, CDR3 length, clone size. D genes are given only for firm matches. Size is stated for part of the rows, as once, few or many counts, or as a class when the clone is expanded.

DNA: TGTGCCATCAGTGCAGTAGGAGGCTATGGCTACACCTTC; CDR3: CAISAVGGYGYTF; V: TRBV10-3; D: -; J: TRBJ1-2; length: 13; size: once
DNA: TGCAGTGCTAGTAGCGGGATAAACGAGCAGTACTTC; CDR3: CSASSGINEQYF; V: TRBV20-1; D: TRBD2; J: TRBJ2-7; length: 12; size: -
DNA: TGTGCCAGCAGCCCTTTCTCGGGTCCCGCTAACTATGGCTACACCTTC; CDR3: CASSPFSGPANYGYTF; V: TRBV9; D: -; J: TRBJ1-2; length: 16; size: -
DNA: TGCGCCAGCAGCTTGGAGGGGCTCGCGATGGGGAATGAAAAACTGTTTTTT; CDR3: CASSLEGLAMGNEKLFF; V: TRBV5-1; D: -; J: TRBJ1-4; length: 17; size: -
DNA: TGTGCCAGCACCGCAAGGGGAGGGCGCACAGATACGCAGTATTTT; CDR3: CASTARGGRTDTQYF; V: TRBV28; D: TRBD2; J: TRBJ2-3; length: 15; size: once
DNA: TGTGCCAGCAGGACGGGGGGCCTTTACGAGCAGTACTTC; CDR3: CASRTGGLYEQYF; V: TRBV12-3/TRBV12-4; D: -; J: TRBJ2-7; length: 13; size: -
DNA: TGTGCCAGCAGTTGGACAGGCTGGGACGAAAACACCATATATTTT; CDR3: CASSWTGWDENTIYF; V: TRBV2; D: TRBD1; J: TRBJ1-3; length: 15; size: -
DNA: TGTGCCAGCAGCTTAAGTGCGGGGACCACAGATACGCAGTATTTT; CDR3: CASSLSAGTTDTQYF; V: TRBV11-2; D: -; J: TRBJ2-3; length: 15; size: -
DNA: TGTGCCAGCAGCCCCCAAGGACTAGCGGGACCCAATGAGCAGTTCTTC; CDR3: CASSPQGLAGPNEQFF; V: TRBV7-3; D: TRBD2; J: TRBJ2-1; length: 16; size: -
DNA: TGCGCCAGCAGCTCCACAGGGGGTTACGAGCAGTACTTC; CDR3: CASSSTGGYEQYF; V: TRBV5-1; D: TRBD1; J: TRBJ2-7; length: 13; size: -
DNA: TGTGCCAGCAGTGACCTGACTAGCGGTTACAATGAGCAGTTCTTC; CDR3: CASSDLTSGYNEQFF; V: TRBV3-1/TRBV3-2; D: TRBD2; J: TRBJ2-1; length: 15; size: -
DNA: TGTGCCACCAGTGATCGCTCGACTAGAGTTGATGAGCAGTTCTTC; CDR3: CATSDRSTRVDEQFF; V: TRBV24-1; D: -; J: TRBJ2-1; length: 15; size: -
DNA: TGTGCCACCCTAATCGACAGAGAGAGCACAGATACGCAGTATTTT; CDR3: CATLIDRESTDTQYF; V: TRBV18; D: -; J: TRBJ2-3; length: 15; size: -
DNA: TGTGCCATCAGTGGGGACAGGGGGCATAGCAATCAGCCCCAGCATTTT; CDR3: CAISGDRGHSNQPQHF; V: TRBV10-3; D: TRBD1; J: TRBJ1-5; length: 16; size: -
DNA: TGTGCCAGCAGTTTTCTCGTCAGGGACTATGGCTACACCTTC; CDR3: CASSFLVRDYGYTF; V: TRBV28; D: -; J: TRBJ1-2; length: 14; size: -
DNA: TGCGCCAGCAGCTCAGGGGCTAGCGGGAGGCAGCTCCAAGAGACCCAGTACTTC; CDR3: CASSSGASGRQLQETQYF; V: TRBV5-1; D: TRBD2; J: TRBJ2-5; length: 18; size: -
DNA: TGTGCCAGCAGTCTAGGACTAGCGGGTACCTACGAGCAGTACTTC; CDR3: CASSLGLAGTYEQYF; V: TRBV7-2; D: TRBD2; J: TRBJ2-7; length: 15; size: -
DNA: TGTGCCAGCAGCTCGGGGGGAGCCGTCCCCTACGAGCAGTACTTC; CDR3: CASSSGGAVPYEQYF; V: TRBV28; D: TRBD2; J: TRBJ2-7; length: 15; size: -
DNA: TGTGCCAGCAGGATAGGCGGCGGGGAGCTGTTTTTT; CDR3: CASRIGGGELFF; V: TRBV28; D: -; J: TRBJ2-2; length: 12; size: -